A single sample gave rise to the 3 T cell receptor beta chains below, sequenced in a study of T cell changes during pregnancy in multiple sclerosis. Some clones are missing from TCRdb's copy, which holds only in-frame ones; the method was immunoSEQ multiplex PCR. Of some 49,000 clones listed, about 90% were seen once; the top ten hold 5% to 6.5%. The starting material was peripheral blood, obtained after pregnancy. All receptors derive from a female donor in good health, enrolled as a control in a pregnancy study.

The CDR3 reads CASSPGGWTDTQYF. DNA for the CDR3: TGTGCCAGCAGCCCGGGAGGCTGGACAGATACGCAGTATTTT. The chain uses TRBV5-6 and TRBJ2-3, with 7 bases fitting TRBD2. Germline trimming cut 4 bases from V and 3 bases from J; bases unmatched to any gene: 5. Germline lookup yields CDR1 SGHDT and CDR2 YYEEEE. The CDR3 extends over 14 amino acids.

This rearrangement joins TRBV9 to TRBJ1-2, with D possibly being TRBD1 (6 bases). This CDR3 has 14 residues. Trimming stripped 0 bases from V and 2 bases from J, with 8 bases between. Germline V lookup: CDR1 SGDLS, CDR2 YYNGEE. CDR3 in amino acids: CASSVGQENYGYTF. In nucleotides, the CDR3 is TGTGCCAGCAGCGTAGGACAGGAGAACTATGGCTACACCTTC.

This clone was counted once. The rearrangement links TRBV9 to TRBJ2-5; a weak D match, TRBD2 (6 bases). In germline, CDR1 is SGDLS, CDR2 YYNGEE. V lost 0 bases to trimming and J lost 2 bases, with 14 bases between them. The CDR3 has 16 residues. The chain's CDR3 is CASSVAPMGGQETQYF. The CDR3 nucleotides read TGTGCCAGCAGCGTAGCTCCCATGGGGGGTCAAGAGACCCAGTACTTC.